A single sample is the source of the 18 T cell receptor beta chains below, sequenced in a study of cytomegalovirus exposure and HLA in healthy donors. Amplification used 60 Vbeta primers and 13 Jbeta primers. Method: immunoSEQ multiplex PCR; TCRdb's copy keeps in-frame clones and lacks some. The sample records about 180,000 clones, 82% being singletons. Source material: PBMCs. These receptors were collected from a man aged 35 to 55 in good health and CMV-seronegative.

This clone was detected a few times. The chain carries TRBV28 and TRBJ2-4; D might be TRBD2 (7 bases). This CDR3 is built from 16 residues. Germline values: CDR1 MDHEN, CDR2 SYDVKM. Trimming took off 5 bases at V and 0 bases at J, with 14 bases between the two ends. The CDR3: CASSVGGGLAKNIQYF. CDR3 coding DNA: TGTGCCAGCAGTGTGGGGGGGGGCCTAGCCAAAAACATTCAGTACTTC.

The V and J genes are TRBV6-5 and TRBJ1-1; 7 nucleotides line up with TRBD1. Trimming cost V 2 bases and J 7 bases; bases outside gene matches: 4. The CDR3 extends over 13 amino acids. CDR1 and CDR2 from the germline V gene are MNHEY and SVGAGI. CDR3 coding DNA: TGTGCCAGCAGTTACACAAGGACAGGTGAAGCTTTCTTT. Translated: CASSYTRTGEAFF.

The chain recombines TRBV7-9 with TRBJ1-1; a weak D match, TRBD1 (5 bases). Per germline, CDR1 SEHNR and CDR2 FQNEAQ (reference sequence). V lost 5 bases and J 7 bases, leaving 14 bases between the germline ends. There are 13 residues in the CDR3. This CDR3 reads CASSPGHAYEAFF. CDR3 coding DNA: TGTGCCAGCAGCCCTGGACACGCCTATGAAGCTTTCTTT.

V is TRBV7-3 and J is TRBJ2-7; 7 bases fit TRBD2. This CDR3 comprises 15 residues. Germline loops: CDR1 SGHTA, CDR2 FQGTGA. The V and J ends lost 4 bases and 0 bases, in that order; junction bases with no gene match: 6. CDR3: CASSSIPGGSYEQYF. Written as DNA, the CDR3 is TGTGCCAGCAGCTCAATACCGGGGGGCTCCTACGAGCAGTACTTC.

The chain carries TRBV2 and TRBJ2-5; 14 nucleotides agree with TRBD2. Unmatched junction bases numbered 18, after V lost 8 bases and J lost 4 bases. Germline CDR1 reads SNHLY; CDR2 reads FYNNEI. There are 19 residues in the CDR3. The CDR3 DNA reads TGTGCCAGCCAAACCCCCCGAGGACTAGCGGGGGGTGGGGCAGAGACCCAGTACTTC. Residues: CASQTPRGLAGGGAETQYF.

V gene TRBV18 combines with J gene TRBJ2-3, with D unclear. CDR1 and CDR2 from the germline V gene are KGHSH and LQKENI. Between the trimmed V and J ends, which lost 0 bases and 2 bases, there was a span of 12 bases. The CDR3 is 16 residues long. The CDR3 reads CASSPPRSPNTDTQYF. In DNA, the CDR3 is TGTGCCAGCTCACCACCCAGGTCCCCGAACACAGATACGCAGTATTTT.

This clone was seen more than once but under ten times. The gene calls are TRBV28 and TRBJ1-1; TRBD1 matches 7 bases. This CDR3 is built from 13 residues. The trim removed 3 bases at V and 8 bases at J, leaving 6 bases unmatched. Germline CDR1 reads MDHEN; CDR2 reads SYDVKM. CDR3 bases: TGTGCCAGCAGTTTGTTGGGACAGACAGAAGCTTTCTTT. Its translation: CASSLLGQTEAFF.

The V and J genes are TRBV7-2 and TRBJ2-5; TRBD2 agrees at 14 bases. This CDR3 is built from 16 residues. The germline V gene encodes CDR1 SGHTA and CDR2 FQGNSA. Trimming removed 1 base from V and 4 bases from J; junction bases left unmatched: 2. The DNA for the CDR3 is TGTGCCAGCAGCTTAGAGGGACTAGCGGGAGCAGAGACCCAGTACTTC. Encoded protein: CASSLEGLAGAETQYF. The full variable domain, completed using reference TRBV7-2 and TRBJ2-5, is GAGVSQSPSNKVTEKGKDVELRCDPISGHTALYWYRQSLGQGLEFLIYFQGNSAPDKSGLPSDRFSAERTGGSVSTLTIQRTQQEDSAVYLCASSLEGLAGAETQYFGPGTRLLVL.

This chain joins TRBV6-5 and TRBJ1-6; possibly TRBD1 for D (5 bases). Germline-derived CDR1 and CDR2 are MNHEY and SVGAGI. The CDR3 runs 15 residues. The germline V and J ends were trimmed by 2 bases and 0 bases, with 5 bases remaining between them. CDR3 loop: CASSYDSSYNSPLHF. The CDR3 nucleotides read TGTGCCAGCAGTTACGACAGCTCCTATAATTCACCCCTCCACTTT.

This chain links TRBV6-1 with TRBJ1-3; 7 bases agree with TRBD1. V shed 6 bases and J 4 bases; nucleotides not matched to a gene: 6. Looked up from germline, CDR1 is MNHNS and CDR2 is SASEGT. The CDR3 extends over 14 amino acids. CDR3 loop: CASSPGQLGNTIYF. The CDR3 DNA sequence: TGTGCCAGCAGCCCGGGACAGCTAGGAAACACCATATATTTT.

CDR3 DNA: TGCGCCAGCAGCTTGGCCGGAGGGGTGGAGACCCAGTACTTC. Protein product: CASSLAGGVETQYF. This chain links TRBV5-1 with TRBJ2-5, with a tentative D call TRBD2 (6 bases). The CDR3 runs 14 residues. V lost 0 bases to trimming and J lost 5 bases, with 11 bases between them. Germline CDR1 reads SGHRS; CDR2 reads YFSETQ.

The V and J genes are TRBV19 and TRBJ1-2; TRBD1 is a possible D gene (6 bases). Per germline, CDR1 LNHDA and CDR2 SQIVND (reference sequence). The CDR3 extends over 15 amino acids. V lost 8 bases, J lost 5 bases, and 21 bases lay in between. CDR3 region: CASAALAGVTYGYTF. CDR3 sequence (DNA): TGTGCCAGTGCCGCCCTGGCAGGGGTGACATATGGCTACACCTTC. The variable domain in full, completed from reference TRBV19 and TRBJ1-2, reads DGGITQSPKYLFRKEGQNVTLSCEQNLNHDAMYWYRQDPGQGLRLIYYSQIVNDFQKGDIAEGYSVSREKKESFPLTVTSAQKNPTAFYLCASAALAGVTYGYTFGSGTRLTVV.

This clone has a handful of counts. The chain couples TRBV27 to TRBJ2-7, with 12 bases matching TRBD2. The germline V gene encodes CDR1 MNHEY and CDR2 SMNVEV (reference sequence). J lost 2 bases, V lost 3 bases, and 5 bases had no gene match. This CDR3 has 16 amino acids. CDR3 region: CASSLVLAGGTYEQYF. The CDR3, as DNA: TGTGCCAGCAGTTTGGTACTAGCGGGAGGCACCTACGAGCAGTACTTC.

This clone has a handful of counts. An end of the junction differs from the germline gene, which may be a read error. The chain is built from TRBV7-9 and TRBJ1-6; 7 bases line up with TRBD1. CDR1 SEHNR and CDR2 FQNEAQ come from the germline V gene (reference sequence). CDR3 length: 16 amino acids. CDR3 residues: CSSSSGGSSYNSPLHF. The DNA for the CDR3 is TGTTCCAGCAGCTCAGGGGGAAGCTCCTATAATTCACCCCTCCACTTT.

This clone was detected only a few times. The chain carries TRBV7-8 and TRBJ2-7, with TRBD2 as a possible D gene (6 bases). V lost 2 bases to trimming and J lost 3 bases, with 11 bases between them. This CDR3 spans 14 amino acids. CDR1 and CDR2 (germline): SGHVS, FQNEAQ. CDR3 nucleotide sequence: TGTGCCAGCAGCTTAAAAAGACTAGTCTACGAGCAGTACTTC. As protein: CASSLKRLVYEQYF.

For the CDR3, the DNA is TGCGCCAGCAGGAACTCGGGACTGGGGCAAGAGACCCAGTACTTC. Protein sequence: CASRNSGLGQETQYF. J is TRBJ2-5 and V is TRBV5-1, with D perhaps TRBD2 (6 bases). In germline, CDR1 is SGHRS, CDR2 YFSETQ. The CDR3 extends over 15 amino acids. The ends were cut back, 5 bases at V and 2 bases at J, with 16 bases in the middle.

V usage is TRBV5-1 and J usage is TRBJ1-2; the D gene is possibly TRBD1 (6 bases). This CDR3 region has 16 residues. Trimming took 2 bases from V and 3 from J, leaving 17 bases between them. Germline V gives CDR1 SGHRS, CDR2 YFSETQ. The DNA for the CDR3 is TGCGCCAGCAGCTTAATAGACGGGGGGCGTGACTATGGCTACACCTTC. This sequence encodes CASSLIDGGRDYGYTF. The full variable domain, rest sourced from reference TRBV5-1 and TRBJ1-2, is KAGVTQTPRYLIKTRGQQVTLSCSPISGHRSVSWYQQTPGQGLQFLFEYFSETQRNKGNFPGRFSGRQFSNSRSEMNVSTLELGDSALYLCASSLIDGGRDYGYTFGSGTRLTVV.

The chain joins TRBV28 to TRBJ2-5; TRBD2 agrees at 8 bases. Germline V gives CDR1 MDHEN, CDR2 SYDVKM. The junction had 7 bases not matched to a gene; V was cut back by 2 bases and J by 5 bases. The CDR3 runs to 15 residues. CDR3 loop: CASSLLSGSTETQYF. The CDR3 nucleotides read TGTGCCAGCAGTTTACTAAGCGGGAGTACGGAGACCCAGTACTTC.